A single sample is the source of the 8 T cell receptor beta chains below, sequenced in a study of blood T cell repertoires in COVID-19. The table came from immunoSEQ multiplex PCR; TCRdb's copy has only in-frame clones and leaves some out. The profile shows more than 75,000 clones, around nine tenths of them singletons. Material: peripheral blood. The receptors shown here come from an elderly woman with active COVID-19.

The CDR3 DNA sequence: TGTGCCACCAGTGTGAGGGAGCCCCAGCATTTT. Translating gives CATSVREPQHF. The chain couples TRBV24-1 to TRBJ1-5; D unclear. Per the germline V gene, CDR1 is KGHDR and CDR2 is SFDVKD. Trimming took 5 bases from V and 8 from J, leaving 6 bases between them. The CDR3 contains 11 residues.

This clone has only a few counts. The V call is TRBV7-9, the J call TRBJ2-7, with D possibly matching TRBD1 (5 bases). Trimming took 3 bases from V and 5 from J, leaving 11 bases between them. The CDR3 contains 13 residues. CDR1 is SEHNR and CDR2 is FQNEAQ in the germline V gene (reference sequence). The CDR3 coding sequence is TGTGCCAGCAGCTTGCAGGGTACCCACGAGCAGTACTTC. This gives the protein CASSLQGTHEQYF.

The chain couples TRBV18 to TRBJ1-1; the match to TRBD1 covers 7 bases. In germline, CDR1 is KGHSH, CDR2 LQKENI. J lost 4 bases, V lost 6 bases, and 5 bases had no gene match. The CDR3 runs to 13 residues. DNA of the CDR3: TGTGCCAGCTCGGAGGGACAGTCCACTGAAGCTTTCTTT. Its translation is CASSEGQSTEAFF.

A single count supports this clone. This sequence joins TRBV4-3 and TRBJ2-7, with TRBD2 matching over 10 bases. The V segment lost 0 bases and the J segment 4 bases; nucleotides outside the gene matches: 6. This CDR3 is built from 16 residues. Germline V gene sequence: CDR1 LGHNA, CDR2 YSLEER. This CDR3 is CASSQEGAGGGYEQYF. The CDR3 DNA reads TGCGCCAGCAGCCAAGAAGGAGCGGGAGGGGGTTACGAGCAGTACTTC.

This chain links TRBV5-6 with TRBJ1-1; TRBD1 might be the D (5 bases). There are 15 residues in the CDR3. V lost 1 base and J 5 bases, leaving 15 bases between the germline ends. Germline V CDR1 and CDR2: SGHDT, YYEEEE. CDR3 DNA: TGTGCCAGCAGCTTGTTTCAGGGTGGGGGGACTGAAGCTTTCTTT. It encodes CASSLFQGGGTEAFF.

This chain connects TRBV18 to TRBJ1-4; D gene unclear. The CDR3 extends over 13 amino acids. V was pared by 2 bases and J by 6 bases, with 7 bases between. Germline CDR1 reads KGHSH; CDR2 reads LQKENI. The CDR3 region has the DNA TGTGCCAGCTCACCAGCACTGTATGAAAAACTGTTTTTT. Protein product: CASSPALYEKLFF.

Here the CDR3 reads CASSPGEGRLNTGELFF. CDR3 nucleotide sequence: TGCGCCAGCAGCCCCGGGGAGGGCAGACTTAACACCGGGGAGCTGTTTTTT. The chain recombines TRBV4-3 with TRBJ2-2; 7 bases fit TRBD2. The V segment lost 4 bases and the J segment 2 bases; nucleotides outside the gene matches: 10. Germline assignment: CDR1 LGHNA and CDR2 YSLEER. The CDR3 runs to 17 residues.

This chain uses TRBV5-4 with TRBJ2-2; the D gene is possibly TRBD1 (6 bases). Germline CDR1 reads SGHNT; CDR2 reads YYREEE (reference sequence). Trimming stripped 4 bases from V and 1 base from J, with 14 bases between. The CDR3 consists of 16 residues. The CDR3 region is CASSPKRQENTGELFF. CDR3 nucleotide sequence: TGTGCCAGCAGCCCCAAGCGACAGGAGAACACCGGGGAGCTGTTTTTT.